This TCR beta chain comes out of a study of prognosis after radiotherapy for stage I lung cancer. Study overall: Among several patients the tumors were squamous cell carcinoma, and among roughly twelve they were adenocarcinoma.

Multiplex PCR in two rounds served to amplify TCR beta CDR3 from genomic DNA. First-round PCR, the initial amplification, used primers specific to each TRBV and TRBJ gene. TCRdb fed the multiplex PCR reads into MiXCR, producing one record per CDR3 protein. Here the sample spans around 51,000 distinct CDR3 sequences, roughly 36% being singletons. Germline V gene lookup returns CDR1 SEHNR and CDR2 FQNEAQ (reference sequence). Trimming removed 0 bases at V and 8 bases at J, with 28 bases between. The length of the CDR3 is 20 residues. This clonotype was seen a few times. The material sequenced was PBMCs, taken before or after stereotactic body radiation therapy (not recorded which). The chain has TRBV7-9 and TRBJ1-4, with D uncertain. The clonotype comes from a donor aged 50 or older with non-small cell lung cancer. This CDR3 is CASSLARSGSWVPPQEKLFF. As DNA, the CDR3 is TGTGCCAGCAGCTTAGCCCGATCAGGTAGCTGGGTCCCCCCGCAGGAAAAACTGTTTTTT.